The source of this TCR beta chain is a study of STAT5B mutations in CD4+ large granular lymphocyte leukemia (dated by TCRdb to 2021 to 2024). About the study as a whole: Among the healthy controls, the CDR3 'QG' motif was associated with a particular HLA allele. The study compared the TCRbeta repertoires of patients with CD4+ T-cell large granular lymphocyte leukemia against the TCRbeta repertoires of healthy blood donors. The purity of purified fractions was confirmed by flow cytometry on FACSCanto II or FACSVerse to exceed 95% among lymphocytes.

TCRbeta rearrangements were sequenced from genomic DNA using the immunoSEQ assay at survey resolution. Per the original workflow: In the TCR sequencing data, the lowest productive clonotype frequency that could be detected was 2.59 x 10-5. Analyses included only productive TCRbeta rearrangements, meaning complete and in-frame sequences. Sample clonality was computed as Simpson clonality in the immunoSEQ Analyzer version 3.0. Based on frequency, clones were grouped as very rare, small, medium, large (1-20%) or hyperexpanded (>20%). Generation probabilities were estimated with OLGA 1.2.3, V-gene circos plots were made with VDJtools, specificities were searched in VDJdb, and CDR3 motifs were identified with GLIPH. TCRdb took this table from immuneACCESS and kept in-frame rearrangements with V and J called. Such tables lack part of the clones; where checked against another copy, unresolved V genes explain under half of the gap, and the rest is unexplained. V and J calls plus clone size are reproduced from that table; the DNA served to infer D and trimming. The sample table holds more than 25,000 clones, of which under 85% were seen once. Clones ranked in the top ten supply roughly 6.4% of the sample.

According to the germline V gene, CDR1 reads SGHAT and CDR2 reads FQNNGV. The CDR3, from cysteine to phenylalanine, totals 16 residues. Left in the record is the CDR3 DNA by itself, 48 bases read in frame from the first base. Healthy controls were 37 blood donors whose buffy coats came from the Finnish Red Cross blood service. All TCR-sequenced material derived from peripheral blood: patient blood samples and healthy donor buffy coats. Ficoll-Hypaque gradient centrifugation was used to isolate peripheral blood mononuclear cells. For the healthy controls, CD4+ cells were obtained from buffy coats by magnetic purification. Genomic DNA was extracted with the Gentra Puregene Cell and Tissue kit and quantified on a Qubit 2.0 fluorometer. The paper's findings and limits, for the study overall: Main leukemic clonotypes were private to each patient, although about 25% appeared at low frequency in other patients' non-leukemic repertoires. Greater clonality appeared to be present in CD4-sorted patient repertoires than in healthy CD4+ repertoires, and the difference was retained after the putative leukemic clones were removed. The data were not HLA-matched, and the higher clonality in CD4+ T-LGLL than in CD8+ T-LGLL could be due to the relatively small sample size. Enrichment of TRBV06-family usage was observed among the top patient clones (8/27) relative to healthy controls (2/35).

Concerning this clone: No antigen is known for it. At one of its ends the junction is not consistent with the germline gene, which may arise from a read error. Other DNA sequences in this sample translate to the same CDR3.

The sequencing sample was made of CD4+ T cells from blood buffy coats. The chain uses TRBV11-2 and TRBJ2-2; 5 matching bases give a weak D call of TRBD2. The origin of this receptor is a human donor in good health. The nucleotide sequence is TGTGCCAGCAGCCCGACTTTAGCTGCGAACACCGGGGAACTGTTTTTT. This translates into CASSPTLAANTGELFF.